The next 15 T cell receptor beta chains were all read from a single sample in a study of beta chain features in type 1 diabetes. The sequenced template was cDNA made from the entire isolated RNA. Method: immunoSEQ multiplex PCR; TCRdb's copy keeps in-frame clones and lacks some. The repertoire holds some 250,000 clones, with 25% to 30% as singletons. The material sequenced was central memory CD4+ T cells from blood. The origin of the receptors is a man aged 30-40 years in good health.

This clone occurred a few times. This CDR3 reads CASSSPGTGGFETQYF. The CDR3 DNA sequence: TGCGCCAGCAGCTCACCGGGGACAGGGGGCTTTGAGACCCAGTACTTC. The rearrangement links TRBV5-1 to TRBJ2-5; 12 positions agree with TRBD1. V was pared by 3 bases and J by 5 bases, with 8 bases of the junction left unmatched. CDR3 length: 16 amino acids. The V gene's germline CDR1 is SGHRS and CDR2 YFSETQ.

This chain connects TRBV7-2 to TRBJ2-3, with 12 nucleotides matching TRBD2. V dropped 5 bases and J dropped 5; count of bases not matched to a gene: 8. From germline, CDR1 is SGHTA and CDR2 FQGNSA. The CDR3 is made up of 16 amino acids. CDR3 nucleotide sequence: TGTGCCAGCAGCCCTACCCCACTAGCGGGAGGAGATACGCAGTATTTT. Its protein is CASSPTPLAGGDTQYF.

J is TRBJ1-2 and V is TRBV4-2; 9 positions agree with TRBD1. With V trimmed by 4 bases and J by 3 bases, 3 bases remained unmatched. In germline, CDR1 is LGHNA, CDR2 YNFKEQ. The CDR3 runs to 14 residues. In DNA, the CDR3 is TGTGCCAGCAGCCGGCGGACAGGGGACTATGGCTACACCTTC. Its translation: CASSRRTGDYGYTF.

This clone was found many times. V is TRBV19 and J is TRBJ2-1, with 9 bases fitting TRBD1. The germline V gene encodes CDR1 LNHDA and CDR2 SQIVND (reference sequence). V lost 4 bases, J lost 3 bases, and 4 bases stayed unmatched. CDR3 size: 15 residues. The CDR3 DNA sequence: TGTGCCAGTAGTACCGGGACAGGGAACTACAATGAGCAGTTCTTC. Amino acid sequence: CASSTGTGNYNEQFF.

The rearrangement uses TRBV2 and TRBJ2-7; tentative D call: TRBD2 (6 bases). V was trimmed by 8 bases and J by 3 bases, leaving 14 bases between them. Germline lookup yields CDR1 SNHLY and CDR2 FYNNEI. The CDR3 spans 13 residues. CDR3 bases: TGTGCCAGCGGGCGGGGAGTTATCTACGAGCAGTACTTC. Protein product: CASGRGVIYEQYF.

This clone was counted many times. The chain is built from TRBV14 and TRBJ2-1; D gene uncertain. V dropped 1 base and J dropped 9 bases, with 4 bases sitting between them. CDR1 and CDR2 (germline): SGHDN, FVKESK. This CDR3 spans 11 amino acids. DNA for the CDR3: TGTGCCAGCAGCCAAGGGAGTGAGCAGTTCTTC. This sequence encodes CASSQGSEQFF.

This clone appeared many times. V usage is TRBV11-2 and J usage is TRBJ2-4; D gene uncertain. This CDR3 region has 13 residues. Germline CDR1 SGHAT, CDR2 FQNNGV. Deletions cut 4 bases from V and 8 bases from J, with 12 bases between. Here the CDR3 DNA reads TGTGCCAGCAGCTACACTGGCCTAGACATTCAGTACTTC. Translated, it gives CASSYTGLDIQYF. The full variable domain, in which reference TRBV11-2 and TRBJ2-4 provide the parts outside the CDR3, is EAGVAQSPRYKIIEKRQSVAFWCNPISGHATLYWYQQILGQGPKLLIQFQNNGVVDDSQLPKDRFSAERLKGVDSTLKIQPAKLEDSAVYLCASSYTGLDIQYFGAGTRLSVL.

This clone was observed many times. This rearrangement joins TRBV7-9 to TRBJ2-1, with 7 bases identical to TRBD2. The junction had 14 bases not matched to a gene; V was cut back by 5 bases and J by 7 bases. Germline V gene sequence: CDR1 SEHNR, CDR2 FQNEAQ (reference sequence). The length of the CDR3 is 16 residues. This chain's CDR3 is CASSPGEGLPVNEQFF. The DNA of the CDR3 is TGTGCCAGCAGCCCCGGAGAGGGACTACCCGTTAATGAGCAGTTCTTC. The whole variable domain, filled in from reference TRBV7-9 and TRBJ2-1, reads DTGVSQNPRHKITKRGQNVTFRCDPISEHNRLYWYRQTLGQGPEFLTYFQNEAQLEKSRLLSDRFSAERPKGSFSTLEIQRTEQGDSAMYLCASSPGEGLPVNEQFFGPGTRLTVL.

Here the CDR3 reads CSGVLAGEETQYF. CDR3 DNA sequence: TGCAGCGGTGTCCTAGCGGGGGAAGAGACCCAGTACTTC. This sequence joins TRBV29-1 and TRBJ2-5; 10 bases are a match to TRBD2. This CDR3 has 13 residues. Germline V gene sequence: CDR1 SQVTM, CDR2 ANQGSEA. The V and J ends lost 7 bases and 3 bases, in that order; junction bases with no gene match: 5.

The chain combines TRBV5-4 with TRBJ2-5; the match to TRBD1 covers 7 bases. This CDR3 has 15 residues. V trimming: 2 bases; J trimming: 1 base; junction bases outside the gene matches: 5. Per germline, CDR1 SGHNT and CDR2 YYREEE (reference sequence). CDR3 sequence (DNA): TGTGCCAGCAGCTTAGAGGGGGCCATCCAAGAGACCCAGTACTTC. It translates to CASSLEGAIQETQYF.

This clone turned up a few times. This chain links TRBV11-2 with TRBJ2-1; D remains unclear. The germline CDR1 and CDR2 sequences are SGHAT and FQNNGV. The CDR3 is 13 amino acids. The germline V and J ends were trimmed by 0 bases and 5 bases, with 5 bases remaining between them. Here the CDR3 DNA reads TGTGCCAGCAGCTTAGATCGAAACAATGAGCAGTTCTTC. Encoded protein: CASSLDRNNEQFF.

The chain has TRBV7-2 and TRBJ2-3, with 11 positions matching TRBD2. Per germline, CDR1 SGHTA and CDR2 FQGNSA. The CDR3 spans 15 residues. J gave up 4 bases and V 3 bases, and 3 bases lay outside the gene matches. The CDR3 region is CASSFSGRGADTQYF. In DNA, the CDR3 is TGTGCCAGCAGCTTTAGCGGGAGGGGTGCAGATACGCAGTATTTT.

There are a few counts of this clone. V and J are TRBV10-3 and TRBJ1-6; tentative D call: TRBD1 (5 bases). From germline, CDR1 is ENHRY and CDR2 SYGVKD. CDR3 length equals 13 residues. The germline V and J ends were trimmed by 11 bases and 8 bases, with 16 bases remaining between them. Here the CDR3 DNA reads TGTGCCTCAATGACAGTTCTCGATTCACCCCTCCACTTT. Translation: CASMTVLDSPLHF.

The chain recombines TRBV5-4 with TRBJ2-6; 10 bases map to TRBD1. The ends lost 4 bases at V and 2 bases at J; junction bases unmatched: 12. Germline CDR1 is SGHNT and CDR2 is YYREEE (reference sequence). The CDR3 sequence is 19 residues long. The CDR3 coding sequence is TGTGCCAGCAGCCCGCGGGGACAGGGGAGGTTGGCTGGGGCCAACGTCCTGACTTTC. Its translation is CASSPRGQGRLAGANVLTF.

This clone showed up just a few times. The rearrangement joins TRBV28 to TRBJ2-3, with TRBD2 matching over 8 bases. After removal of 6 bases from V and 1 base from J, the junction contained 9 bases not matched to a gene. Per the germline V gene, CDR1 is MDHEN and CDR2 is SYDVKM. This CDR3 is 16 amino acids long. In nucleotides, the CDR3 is TGTGCCAGCAGACTCACGGGACTAGTGGGCACAGATACGCAGTATTTT. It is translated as CASRLTGLVGTDTQYF.